There are many counts of the clone carrying this T cell receptor (beta chain). Its target is unknown. Trimming cost V 4 bases and J 5 bases; bases outside gene matches: 7. Per germline, CDR1 SGHDN and CDR2 FVKESK. The CDR3 loop spans 15 amino acids. The beta constant-region primer was an equimolar mix of two oligonucleotides covering TRBC1 and TRBC2. Ligated cDNA was amplified by four rounds of PCR with nested alpha and beta constant-region primers and SP2. Each CDR3 protein gets one entry after TCRdb re-called the UMI-ligation and nested PCR reads with MiXCR. The repertoire has under 150,000 distinct CDR3 sequences, 15% to 20% of them found once; the top ten carry around 0.63%. The data were obtained in a study of naive and memory T cell subsets. Study results and limitations: Possibly reflecting memory cells re-expressing CD45RA, a few larger clonotypes occurred in naive repertoires, especially CD8.

Material for sequencing was naive CD8+ T cells from blood. This sequence joins TRBV14 and TRBJ1-5; 8 bases map to TRBD1. This TCR derives from a human donor in good health. This CDR3 reads CASSPTGDRDQPQHF. DNA for the CDR3: TGTGCCAGCAGCCCGACAGGGGATAGGGATCAGCCCCAGCATTTT.